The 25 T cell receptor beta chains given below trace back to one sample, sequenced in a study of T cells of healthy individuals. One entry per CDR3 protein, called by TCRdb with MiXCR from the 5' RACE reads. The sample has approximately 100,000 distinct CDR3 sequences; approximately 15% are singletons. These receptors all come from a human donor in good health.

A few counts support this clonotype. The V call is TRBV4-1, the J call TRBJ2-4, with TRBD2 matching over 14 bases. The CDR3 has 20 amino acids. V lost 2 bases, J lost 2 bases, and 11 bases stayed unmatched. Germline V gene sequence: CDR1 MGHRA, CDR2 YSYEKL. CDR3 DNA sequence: TGCGCCAGCAGCCAAAATCGACTAGCGGGGGGGCCTGTTTCCAAAAACATTCAGTACTTC. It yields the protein CASSQNRLAGGPVSKNIQYF.

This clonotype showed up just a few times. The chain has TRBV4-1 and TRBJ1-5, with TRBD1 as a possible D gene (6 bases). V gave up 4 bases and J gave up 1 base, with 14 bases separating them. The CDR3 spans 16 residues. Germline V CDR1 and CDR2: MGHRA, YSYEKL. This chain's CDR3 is CASSPGGGRSNQPQHF. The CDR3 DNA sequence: TGCGCCAGCAGCCCGGGAGGGGGGCGCAGCAATCAGCCCCAGCATTTT.

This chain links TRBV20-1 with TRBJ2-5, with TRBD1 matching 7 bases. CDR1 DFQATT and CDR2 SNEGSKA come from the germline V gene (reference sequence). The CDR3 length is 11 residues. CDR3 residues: CSGQDQETQYF. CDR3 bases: TGCAGCGGACAGGACCAAGAGACCCAGTACTTC.

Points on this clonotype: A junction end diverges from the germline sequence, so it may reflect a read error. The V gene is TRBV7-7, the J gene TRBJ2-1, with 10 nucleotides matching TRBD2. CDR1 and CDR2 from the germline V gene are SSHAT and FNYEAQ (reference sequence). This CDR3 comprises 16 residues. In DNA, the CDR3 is TGTGCTAGCAGCTTAAAGCGGGAGGGTCTCGGGAATGAGCAGTTCTTC. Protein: CASSLKREGLGNEQFF.

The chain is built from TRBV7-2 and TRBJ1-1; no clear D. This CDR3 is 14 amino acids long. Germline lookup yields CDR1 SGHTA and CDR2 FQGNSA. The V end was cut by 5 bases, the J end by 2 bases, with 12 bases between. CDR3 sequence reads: CASSTRRTNTEAFF. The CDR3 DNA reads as TGTGCCAGCAGCACCCGACGGACTAACACTGAAGCTTTCTTT.

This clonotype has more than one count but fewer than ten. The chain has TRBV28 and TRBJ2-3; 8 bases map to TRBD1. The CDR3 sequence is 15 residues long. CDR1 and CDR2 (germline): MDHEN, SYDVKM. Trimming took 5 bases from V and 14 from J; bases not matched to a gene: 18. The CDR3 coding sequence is TGTGCCAGCAGTACACAGGGGGATCCCCTTACGCAGTGGTATTTT. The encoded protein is CASSTQGDPLTQWYF.

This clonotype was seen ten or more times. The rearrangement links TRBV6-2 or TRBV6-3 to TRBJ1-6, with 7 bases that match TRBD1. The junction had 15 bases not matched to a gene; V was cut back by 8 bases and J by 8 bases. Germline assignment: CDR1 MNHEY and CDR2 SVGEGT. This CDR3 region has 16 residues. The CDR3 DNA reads TGTGCCAGCTCTACCTTGCCGGGACAGCCACATTCACCCCTCCACTTT. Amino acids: CASSTLPGQPHSPLHF.

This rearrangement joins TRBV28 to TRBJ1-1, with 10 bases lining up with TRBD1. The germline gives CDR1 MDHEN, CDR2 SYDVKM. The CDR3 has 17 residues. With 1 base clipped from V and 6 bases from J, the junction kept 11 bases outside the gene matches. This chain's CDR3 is CASSLLGQGLAPAEAFF. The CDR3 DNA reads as TGTGCCAGCAGTTTATTGGGACAGGGGCTTGCTCCCGCTGAAGCTTTCTTT.

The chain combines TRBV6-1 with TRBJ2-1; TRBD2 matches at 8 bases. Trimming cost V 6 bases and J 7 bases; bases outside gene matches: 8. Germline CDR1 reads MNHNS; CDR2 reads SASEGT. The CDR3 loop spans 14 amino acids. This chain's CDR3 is CASRLDPGGNEQFF. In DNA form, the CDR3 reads TGTGCCAGCAGACTCGACCCGGGGGGGAATGAGCAGTTCTTC.

DNA of the CDR3: TGTGCCAGTAGTCTGGGGGACATCCCGGGGCCCCAGCATTTT. Protein: CASSLGDIPGPQHF. The V and J genes are TRBV19 and TRBJ1-5, with D perhaps TRBD1 (6 bases). CDR3 length: 14 residues. Germline assignment: CDR1 LNHDA and CDR2 SQIVND (reference sequence). Trimming shortened V by 5 bases and J by 9 bases, and 17 bases separated the two germline ends. The variable domain in full, completed from reference TRBV19 and TRBJ1-5, reads DGGITQSPKYLFRKEGQNVTLSCEQNLNHDAMYWYRQDPGQGLRLIYYSQIVNDFQKGDIAEGYSVSREKKESFPLTVTSAQKNPTAFYLCASSLGDIPGPQHFGDGTRLSIL.

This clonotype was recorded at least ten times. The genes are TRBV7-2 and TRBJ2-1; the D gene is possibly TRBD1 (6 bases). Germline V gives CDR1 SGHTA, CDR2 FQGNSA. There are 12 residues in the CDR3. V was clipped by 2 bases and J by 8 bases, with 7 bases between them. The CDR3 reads CASSLNRDEQFF. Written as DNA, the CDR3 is TGTGCCAGCAGCTTAAACAGGGATGAGCAGTTCTTC.

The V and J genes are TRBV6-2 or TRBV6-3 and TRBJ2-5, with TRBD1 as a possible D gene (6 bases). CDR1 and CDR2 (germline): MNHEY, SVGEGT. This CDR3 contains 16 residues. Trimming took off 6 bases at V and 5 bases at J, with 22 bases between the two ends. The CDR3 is CASRIERTARGETQYF. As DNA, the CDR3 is TGTGCCAGCAGAATCGAAAGGACAGCGAGGGGTGAGACCCAGTACTTC.

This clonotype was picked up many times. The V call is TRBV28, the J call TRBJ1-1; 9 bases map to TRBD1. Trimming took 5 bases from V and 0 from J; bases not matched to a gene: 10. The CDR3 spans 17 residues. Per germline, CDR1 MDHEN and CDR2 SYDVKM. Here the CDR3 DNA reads TGTGCCAGCAGTACACAGGGGGCCCAGGGCCTGAACACTGAAGCTTTCTTT. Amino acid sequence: CASSTQGAQGLNTEAFF.

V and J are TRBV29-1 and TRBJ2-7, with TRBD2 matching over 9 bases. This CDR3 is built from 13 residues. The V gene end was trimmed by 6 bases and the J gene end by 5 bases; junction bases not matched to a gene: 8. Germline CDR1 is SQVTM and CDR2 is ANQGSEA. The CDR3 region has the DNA TGCAGCGTCCCGGGACTAGCAATTCACGAGCAGTACTTC. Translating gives CSVPGLAIHEQYF.

The CDR3 nucleotides are TGTGCCAGCAGTGAGCCGGGGGCGAAAGAGACCCAGTACTTC. Translated: CASSEPGAKETQYF. V and J are TRBV6-1 and TRBJ2-5; D could derive from TRBD1 or TRBD2 (6 bases each). Germline V gene sequence: CDR1 MNHNS, CDR2 SASEGT. V was pared by 3 bases and J by 3 bases, with 11 bases between. The CDR3 runs 14 residues.

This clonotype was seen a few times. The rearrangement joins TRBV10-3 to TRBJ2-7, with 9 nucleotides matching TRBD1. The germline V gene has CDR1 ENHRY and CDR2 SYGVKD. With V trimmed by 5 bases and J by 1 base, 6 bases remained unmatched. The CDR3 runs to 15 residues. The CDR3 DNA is TGTGCCATCAGTTCGTCCGGGACAGGGTCCTACGAGCAGTACTTC. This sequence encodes CAISSSGTGSYEQYF.

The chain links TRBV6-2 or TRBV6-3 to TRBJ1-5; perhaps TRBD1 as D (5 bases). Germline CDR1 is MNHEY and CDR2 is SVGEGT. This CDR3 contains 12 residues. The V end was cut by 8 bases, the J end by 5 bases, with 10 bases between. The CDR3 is CASGQIDQPQHF. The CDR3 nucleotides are TGTGCCAGCGGACAAATCGATCAGCCCCAGCATTTT.

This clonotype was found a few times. The CDR3 DNA reads as TGCAGCGTTGAAGAGGCTAACTATGGCTACACCTTC. It yields the protein CSVEEANYGYTF. This sequence joins TRBV29-1 and TRBJ1-2; D gene uncertain. This CDR3 has 12 amino acids. Germline CDR1 reads SQVTM; CDR2 reads ANQGSEA. V lost 0 bases and J 0 bases, leaving 2 bases between the germline ends.

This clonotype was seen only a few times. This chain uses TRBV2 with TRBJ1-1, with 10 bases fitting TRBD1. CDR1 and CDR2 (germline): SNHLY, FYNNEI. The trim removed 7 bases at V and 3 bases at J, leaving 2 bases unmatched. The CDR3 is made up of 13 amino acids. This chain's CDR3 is CASMDRGDTEAFF. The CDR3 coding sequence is TGTGCCAGCATGGACAGGGGGGACACTGAAGCTTTCTTT.

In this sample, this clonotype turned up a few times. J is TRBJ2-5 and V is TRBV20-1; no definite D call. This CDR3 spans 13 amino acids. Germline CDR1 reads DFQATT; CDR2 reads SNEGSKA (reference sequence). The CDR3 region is CSFQSSAEETQYF. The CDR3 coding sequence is TGCAGCTTTCAATCGAGTGCAGAAGAGACCCAGTACTTC.

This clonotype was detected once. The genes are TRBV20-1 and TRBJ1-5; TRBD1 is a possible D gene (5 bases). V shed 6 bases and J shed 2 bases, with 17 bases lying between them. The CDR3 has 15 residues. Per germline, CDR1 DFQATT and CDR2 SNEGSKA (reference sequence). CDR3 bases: TGCAGTGCCGGGGGGGGGACGGCGGGCAATCAGCCCCAGCATTTT. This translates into CSAGGGTAGNQPQHF.

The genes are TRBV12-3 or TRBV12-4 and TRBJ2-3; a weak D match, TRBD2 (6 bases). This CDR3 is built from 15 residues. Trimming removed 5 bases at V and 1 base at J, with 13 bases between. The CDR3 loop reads CASSAGGKGTDTQYF. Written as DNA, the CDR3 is TGTGCCAGCAGTGCCGGGGGAAAGGGCACAGATACGCAGTATTTT.

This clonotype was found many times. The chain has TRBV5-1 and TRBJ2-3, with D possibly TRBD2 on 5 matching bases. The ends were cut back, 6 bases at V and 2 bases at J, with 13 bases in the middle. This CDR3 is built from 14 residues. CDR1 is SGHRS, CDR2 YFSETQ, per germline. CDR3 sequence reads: CASKQSGFTDTQYF. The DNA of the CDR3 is TGCGCCAGCAAACAAAGCGGTTTCACAGATACGCAGTATTTT.

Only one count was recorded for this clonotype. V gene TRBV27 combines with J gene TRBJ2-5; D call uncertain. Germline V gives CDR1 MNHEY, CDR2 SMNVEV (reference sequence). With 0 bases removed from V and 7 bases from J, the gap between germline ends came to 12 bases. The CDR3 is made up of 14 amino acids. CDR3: CASSLSSWSGTQYF. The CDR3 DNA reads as TGTGCCAGCAGTTTATCCTCCTGGTCGGGGACCCAGTACTTC.

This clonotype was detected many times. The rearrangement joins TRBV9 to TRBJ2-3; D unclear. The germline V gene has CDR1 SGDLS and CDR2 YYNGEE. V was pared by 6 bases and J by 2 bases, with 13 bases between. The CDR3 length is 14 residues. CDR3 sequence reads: CASKVWRVTDTQYF. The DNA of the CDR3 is TGTGCCAGCAAGGTCTGGCGTGTCACAGATACGCAGTATTTT.